This T cell receptor (beta chain) was sequenced for a study of identical twins. Only a few counts were recorded for this clonotype. TCRdb processed the 5' RACE reads anew with MiXCR; each CDR3 protein has one entry. The table has 420,000 or so distinct CDR3 sequences, about 18% seen once. Germline values: CDR1 KGHDR, CDR2 SFDVKD. Trimming cost V 4 bases and J 5 bases; bases outside gene matches: 5. CDR3 length: 15 residues. The genes are TRBV24-1 and TRBJ1-1; 11 bases agree with TRBD1. This TCR was recovered from a man aged 50-60 years in good health. Sequencing was done on a sample of naive T cells sorted from blood. Here the CDR3 reads CATSDPGQGATEAFF. The CDR3, as DNA: TGTGCCACCAGTGACCCTGGACAGGGGGCTACTGAAGCTTTCTTT.